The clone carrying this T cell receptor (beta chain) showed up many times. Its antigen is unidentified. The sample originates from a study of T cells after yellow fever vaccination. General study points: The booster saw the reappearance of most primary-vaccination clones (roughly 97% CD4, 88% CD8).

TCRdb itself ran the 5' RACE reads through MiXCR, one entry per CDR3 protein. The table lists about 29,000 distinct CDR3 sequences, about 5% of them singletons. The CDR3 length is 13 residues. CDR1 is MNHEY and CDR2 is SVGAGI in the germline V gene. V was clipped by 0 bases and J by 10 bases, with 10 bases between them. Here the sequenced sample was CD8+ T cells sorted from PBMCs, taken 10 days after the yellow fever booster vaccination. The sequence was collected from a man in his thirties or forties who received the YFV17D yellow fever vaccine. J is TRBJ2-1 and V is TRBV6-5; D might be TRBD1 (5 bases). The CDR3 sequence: CASSYSGQKEQFF. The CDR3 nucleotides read TGTGCCAGCAGTTACTCGGGGCAGAAAGAGCAGTTCTTC.